The rows below give T cell receptor beta chains drawn from one sample of a study of post-analysis software for immune sequencing data. TCRdb reprocessed the PCR reads with MiXCR, giving one entry per CDR3 protein. This sample has around 770,000 distinct CDR3 sequences, with 46% found just once. Sequenced: blood. All receptors come from a girl under 18 with multiple sclerosis. Both conserved end residues are part of each CDR3.

TRBV10-3,13,CAISGVRTDTQYF
TRBV6-4,14,CASRGQGPTGELFF
TRBV20-1,13,CSARARNSYEQYF
TRBV29-1,14,CSTGTSGGQETQYF
TRBV6-6,14,CASSQTTGFGEQYF
TRBV12-3/TRBV12-4,16,CASSFGRAHLLDTQYF
TRBV20-1,14,CSARSLGGLPGYTF
TRBV29-1,19,CSVEWQLAGSLSLHNEQFF
TRBV4-1,18,CASSQDSSGIDIAYEQYF
TRBV27,17,CASSPARAGGSNQPQHF
TRBV7-9,12,CASGLNNEKLFF
TRBV14,14,CASSLRDRNYEQYF
TRBV29-1,14,CSVESIGRNTEAFF
TRBV15,11,CATSSLDTQYF
TRBV20-1,14,CSARAGRVDQPQHF
TRBV7-3,14,CASSLSGEDSPLHF
TRBV4-3,13,CASSQDWANEQFF
TRBV4-2,16,CASSQGSAETQETQYF
TRBV20-1,10,CSAREAKQYF
TRBV20-1,13,CSAWTGEYNEQFF
TRBV7-2,18,CASSLAHIRRAGTDTQYF
TRBV6-1,15,CASTQLGGFRETQYF
TRBV21-1,18,CASSKAFPSGGRSYGYTF
TRBV12-3/TRBV12-4,16,CASSFSPGQGQNIQYF
TRBV27,14,CASSPAGLVNEQYF
TRBV7-9,10,CATQDNEQFF
TRBV7-9,13,CASSLGPREKQFF
TRBV20-1,15,CSARSGTAGADTQYF
TRBV5-6,14,CASSWTGSPSEQYF
TRBV27,17,CASSSTTDRWKYTEAFF
TRBV20-1,12,CSARGRGYTQYF
TRBV20-1,15,CSARDTGASTDTQYF
TRBV20-1,13,CSARVNYGNEQFF
TRBV20-1,14,CSAFDRSSYNEQFF
TRBV20-1,14,CSARDVGTSYEQFF
TRBV12-3/TRBV12-4,11,CASSFSDEQYF
TRBV7-7,13,CASSLGPTGELFF
TRBV10-3,16,CAISESASGGRNEQFF
TRBV7-7,17,CASSLLPAESSYNEQFF
TRBV7-2,13,CACSLGTVFEQYF
TRBV7-2,14,CASSRATGGETQYF
TRBV2,15,CASNLEGGVLFEQYF
TRBV20-1,15,CSAGLAESSYNEQFF